Below, 18 T cell receptor beta chains from the same sample are listed, as sequenced in a study of blood T cell repertoires in COVID-19. The data were produced by immunoSEQ multiplex PCR, yet TCRdb's version contains in-frame clones alone and is incomplete. Here the sample spans about 150,000 clones, over 80% being singletons. Sequencing was performed on peripheral blood. All receptors come from a man between 65 and 85 years old who had recovered from COVID-19.

As DNA, the CDR3 is TGTGCCAGCAGTCCCCCCGGTCCATCTGGCACAGATACGCAGTATTTT. It encodes CASSPPGPSGTDTQYF. The chain recombines TRBV28 with TRBJ2-3; D unclear. CDR3 length: 16 amino acids. Germline values: CDR1 MDHEN, CDR2 SYDVKM. V was shortened by 5 bases and J by 1 base, with 16 bases between the two germline ends.

The chain carries TRBV11-2 and TRBJ2-7, with 8 positions matching TRBD1. Losses at the gene ends were 5 bases for V and 4 bases for J; bases not matched to a gene: 7. CDR3 size: 14 residues. Germline lookup yields CDR1 SGHAT and CDR2 FQNNGV. The CDR3 DNA reads TGTGCCAGCAGCAAGGCGGACAGGGTTTACGAGCAGTACTTC. The encoded protein is CASSKADRVYEQYF.

The chain carries TRBV5-4 and TRBJ2-2; D is possibly TRBD2 (6 bases). The germline V gene encodes CDR1 SGHNT and CDR2 YYREEE (reference sequence). The CDR3 spans 16 residues. Trimming cost V 4 bases and J 2 bases, with 15 bases left between them. The CDR3 nucleotides are TGTGCCAGCAGCCTCCGTTTAGCGGCTAACACCGGGGAGCTGTTTTTT. Translated, it gives CASSLRLAANTGELFF.

This chain joins TRBV6-5 and TRBJ2-7; 8 bases match TRBD2. CDR3 length: 14 residues. CDR1 and CDR2 (germline): MNHEY, SVGAGI. Trimming took 10 bases from V and 0 from J; bases not matched to a gene: 8. CDR3 region: CATGGGYDSYEQYF. CDR3 DNA sequence: TGTGCCACCGGGGGGGGTTATGACTCCTACGAGCAGTACTTC.

In this sample, this clone turned up once. This chain connects TRBV11-2 to TRBJ2-7; 7 positions agree with TRBD2. V trimming: 4 bases; J trimming: 3 bases; junction bases outside the gene matches: 12. CDR3 size: 16 residues. Germline V gives CDR1 SGHAT, CDR2 FQNNGV. CDR3 nucleotide sequence: TGTGCCAGCAGCTCCCCCCGGGGCGGGAGCGTCTACGAGCAGTACTTC. It is translated as CASSSPRGGSVYEQYF.

This chain links TRBV11-2 with TRBJ1-1; D remains unclear. Trimming removed 1 base from V and 3 bases from J, with 12 bases in between. This CDR3 spans 15 amino acids. Germline CDR1 is SGHAT and CDR2 is FQNNGV. In DNA, the CDR3 is TGTGCCAGCAGCTTAGTCGGGGTTGAGGACACTGAAGCTTTCTTT. This encodes CASSLVGVEDTEAFF.

This clone has just one count. The chain recombines TRBV28 with TRBJ2-7; 12 positions match TRBD2. V trimming: 8 bases; J trimming: 2 bases; junction bases outside the gene matches: 7. Germline CDR1 is MDHEN and CDR2 is SYDVKM. This CDR3 has 15 amino acids. CDR3 sequence: CASLAGGPRAYEQYF. CDR3 coding DNA: TGTGCCAGCCTAGCGGGAGGGCCCAGGGCCTACGAGCAGTACTTC.

V gene TRBV5-1 combines with J gene TRBJ1-5, with unresolved D. Germline values: CDR1 SGHRS, CDR2 YFSETQ. The germline V and J ends were trimmed by 0 bases and 8 bases, with 12 bases remaining between them. The CDR3 contains 14 residues. Here the CDR3 reads CASSLAGSEEPQHF. Here the CDR3 DNA reads TGCGCCAGCAGCTTGGCCGGCTCGGAGGAGCCCCAGCATTTT.

This chain links TRBV4-2 with TRBJ2-1; D unresolved. The germline V and J ends were trimmed by 5 bases and 9 bases, with 11 bases remaining between them. The germline CDR1 and CDR2 sequences are LGHNA and YNFKEQ. The CDR3 extends over 12 amino acids. CDR3 sequence reads: CASSRDSSEQFF. As DNA, the CDR3 is TGTGCCAGCAGCAGAGACTCCAGTGAGCAGTTCTTC.

The gene calls are TRBV9 and TRBJ2-2; no firm D call. CDR3 length: 15 residues. Trimming left V 0 bases short and J 1 base short, with 7 bases between. From germline, CDR1 is SGDLS and CDR2 YYNGEE. The CDR3: CASSVEPKNTGELFF. In nucleotides, the CDR3 is TGTGCCAGCAGCGTAGAACCTAAGAACACCGGGGAGCTGTTTTTT.

This chain uses TRBV3-1 (or the pseudogene TRBV3-2) with TRBJ2-1; perhaps TRBD2 as D (6 bases). CDR1 is LGHDT, CDR2 YNNKEL, per germline (reference sequence). The CDR3 is 14 amino acids. Trimming took off 4 bases at V and 13 bases at J, with 20 bases between the two ends. The CDR3 sequence: CASSPGIAAQGQFF. The CDR3 DNA reads as TGTGCCAGCAGCCCGGGCATAGCGGCCCAAGGTCAGTTCTTC.

V usage is TRBV5-6 and J usage is TRBJ1-2; D ambiguous. The ends were cut back, 0 bases at V and 7 bases at J, with 13 bases in the middle. CDR3 length: 14 amino acids. In germline, CDR1 is SGHDT, CDR2 YYEEEE. CDR3: CASSLGSAGFGYTF. CDR3 nucleotides: TGTGCCAGCAGCTTGGGGAGTGCGGGGTTTGGCTACACCTTC.

V usage is TRBV5-4 and J usage is TRBJ2-1; tentatively, D is TRBD2 (6 bases). V dropped 4 bases and J dropped 8 bases, with 13 bases sitting between them. The CDR3 consists of 13 residues. Per the germline V gene, CDR1 is SGHNT and CDR2 is YYREEE (reference sequence). In DNA, the CDR3 is TGTGCCAGCAGCCCGACTAGTTTCGATGAGCAGTTCTTC. This sequence encodes CASSPTSFDEQFF.

This chain uses TRBV6-5 with TRBJ2-7; D is perhaps TRBD2 (5 bases). V was shortened by 6 bases and J by 1 base, with 13 bases between the two germline ends. The CDR3 consists of 14 residues. CDR1 is MNHEY, CDR2 SVGAGI, per germline. The CDR3 DNA reads as TGTGCCAGCAGAGCAGAGGGCTTTTCCTACGAGCAGTACTTC. Its protein product is CASRAEGFSYEQYF.

The chain combines TRBV10-1 with TRBJ2-2, with 8 bases fitting TRBD1. Unmatched junction bases numbered 5, after V lost 4 bases and J lost 4 bases. The CDR3 contains 15 residues. Germline assignment: CDR1 WNHNN and CDR2 SYGVQD (reference sequence). The CDR3 sequence is CASSVGQGPTGELFF. The CDR3 DNA follows: TGCGCCAGCAGTGTAGGACAGGGTCCCACCGGGGAGCTGTTTTTT.

The chain recombines TRBV9 with TRBJ2-2; perhaps TRBD2 as D (5 bases). Germline V gene sequence: CDR1 SGDLS, CDR2 YYNGEE. This CDR3 has 16 amino acids. Trimming took off 0 bases at V and 5 bases at J, with 14 bases between the two ends. CDR3 coding DNA: TGTGCCAGCAGCGTAGGCTCCGGGATCAAGACCGGGGAGCTGTTTTTT. Translation gives CASSVGSGIKTGELFF.

The chain couples TRBV11-2 to TRBJ2-7; D not resolved. V dropped 1 base and J dropped 4 bases, with 8 bases sitting between them. CDR1 SGHAT and CDR2 FQNNGV come from the germline V gene. This CDR3 comprises 13 residues. CDR3 residues: CASSLGSLYEQYF. For the CDR3, the DNA is TGTGCCAGCAGCTTAGGGTCACTATACGAGCAGTACTTC.

The J gene is TRBJ1-5, the V gene TRBV2; no clear D. V lost 0 bases to trimming and J lost 5 bases, with 11 bases between them. CDR1 SNHLY and CDR2 FYNNEI come from the germline V gene. The CDR3 sequence is 15 residues long. The chain's CDR3 is CASSEASMGHQPQHF. The CDR3 bases are TGTGCCAGCAGTGAAGCGTCGATGGGCCATCAGCCCCAGCATTTT.